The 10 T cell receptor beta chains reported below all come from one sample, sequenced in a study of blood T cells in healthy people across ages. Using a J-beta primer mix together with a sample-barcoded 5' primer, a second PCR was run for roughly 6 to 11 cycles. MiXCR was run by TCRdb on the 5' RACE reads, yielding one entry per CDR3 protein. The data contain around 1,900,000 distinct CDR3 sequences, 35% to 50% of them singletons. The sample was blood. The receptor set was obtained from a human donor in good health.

The CDR3 region has the DNA TGTGCCACCAGTGATTTCCTACCGGGACTAGCGGGAGATACGCAGTATTTT. Protein product: CATSDFLPGLAGDTQYF. The rearrangement uses TRBV24-1 and TRBJ2-3, with 12 bases matching TRBD2. This CDR3 spans 17 amino acids. V was clipped by 1 base and J by 5 bases; unmatched bases: 6. Per germline, CDR1 KGHDR and CDR2 SFDVKD.

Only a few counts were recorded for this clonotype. DNA of the CDR3: TGTGCCACCAGTGATCTGACTAGCGGGGAGTATGAGCAGTTCTTC. It is translated as CATSDLTSGEYEQFF. The J gene is TRBJ2-1, the V gene TRBV24-1, with 11 bases that match TRBD2. This CDR3 spans 15 amino acids. The germline V gene has CDR1 KGHDR and CDR2 SFDVKD. The V segment lost 3 bases and the J segment 8 bases; nucleotides outside the gene matches: 5.

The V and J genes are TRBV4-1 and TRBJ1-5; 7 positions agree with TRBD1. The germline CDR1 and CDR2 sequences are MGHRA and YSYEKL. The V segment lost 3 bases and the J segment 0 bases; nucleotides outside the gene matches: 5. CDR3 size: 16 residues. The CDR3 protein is CASSHPGQLSNQPQHF. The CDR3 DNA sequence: TGCGCCAGCAGCCACCCGGGACAGCTTAGCAATCAGCCCCAGCATTTT.

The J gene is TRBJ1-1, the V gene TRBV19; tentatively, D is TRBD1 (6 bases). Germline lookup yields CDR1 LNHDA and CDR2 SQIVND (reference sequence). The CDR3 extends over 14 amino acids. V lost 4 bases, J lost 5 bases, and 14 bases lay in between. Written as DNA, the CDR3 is TGTGCCAGTAGTACAGGGGTCGTCGGGACTGAAGCTTTCTTT. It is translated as CASSTGVVGTEAFF.

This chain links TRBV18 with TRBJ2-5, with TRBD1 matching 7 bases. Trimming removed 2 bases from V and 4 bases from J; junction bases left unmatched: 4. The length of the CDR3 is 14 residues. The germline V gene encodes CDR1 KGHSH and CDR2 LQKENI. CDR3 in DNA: TGTGCCAGCTCACCAGTCACAGGGGTAGAGACCCAGTACTTC. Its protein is CASSPVTGVETQYF.

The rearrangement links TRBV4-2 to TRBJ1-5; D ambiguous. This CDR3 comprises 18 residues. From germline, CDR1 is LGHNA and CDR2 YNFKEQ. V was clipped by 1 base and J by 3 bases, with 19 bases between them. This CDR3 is CASSQGGLRDLNNQPQHF. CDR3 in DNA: TGTGCCAGCAGCCAAGGAGGGCTCCGGGATTTGAACAATCAGCCCCAGCATTTT.

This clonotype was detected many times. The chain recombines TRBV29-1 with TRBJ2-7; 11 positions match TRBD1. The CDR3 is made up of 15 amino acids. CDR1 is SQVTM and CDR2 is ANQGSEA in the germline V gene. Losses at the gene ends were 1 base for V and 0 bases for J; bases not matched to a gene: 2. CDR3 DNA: TGCAGCGTTGAAGGGGACAGGGGGAGCTCCTACGAGCAGTACTTC. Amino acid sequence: CSVEGDRGSSYEQYF.

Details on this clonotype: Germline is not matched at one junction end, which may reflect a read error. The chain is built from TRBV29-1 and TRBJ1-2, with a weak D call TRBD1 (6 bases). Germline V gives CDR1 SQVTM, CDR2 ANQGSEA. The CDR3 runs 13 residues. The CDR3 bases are TGTAGCGTTGAAGATGGGGGGCTCTATGGCTACACCTTC. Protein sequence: CSVEDGGLYGYTF.

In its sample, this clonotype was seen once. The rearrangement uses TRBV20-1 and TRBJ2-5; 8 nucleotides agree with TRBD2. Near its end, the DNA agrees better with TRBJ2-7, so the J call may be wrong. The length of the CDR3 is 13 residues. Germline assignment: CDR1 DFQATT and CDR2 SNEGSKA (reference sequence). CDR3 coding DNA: TGCAGTGCTGTTCGGGGGGGTACGTACGAGCAGTACTTC. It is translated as CSAVRGGTYEQYF.

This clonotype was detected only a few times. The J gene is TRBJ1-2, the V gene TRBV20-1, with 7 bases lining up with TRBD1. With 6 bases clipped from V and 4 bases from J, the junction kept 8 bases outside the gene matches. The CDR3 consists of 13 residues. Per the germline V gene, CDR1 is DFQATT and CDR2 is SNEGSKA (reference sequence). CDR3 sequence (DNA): TGCAGTGCCCAGACAGGGCCCCGCTATGGCTACACCTTC. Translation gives CSAQTGPRYGYTF.